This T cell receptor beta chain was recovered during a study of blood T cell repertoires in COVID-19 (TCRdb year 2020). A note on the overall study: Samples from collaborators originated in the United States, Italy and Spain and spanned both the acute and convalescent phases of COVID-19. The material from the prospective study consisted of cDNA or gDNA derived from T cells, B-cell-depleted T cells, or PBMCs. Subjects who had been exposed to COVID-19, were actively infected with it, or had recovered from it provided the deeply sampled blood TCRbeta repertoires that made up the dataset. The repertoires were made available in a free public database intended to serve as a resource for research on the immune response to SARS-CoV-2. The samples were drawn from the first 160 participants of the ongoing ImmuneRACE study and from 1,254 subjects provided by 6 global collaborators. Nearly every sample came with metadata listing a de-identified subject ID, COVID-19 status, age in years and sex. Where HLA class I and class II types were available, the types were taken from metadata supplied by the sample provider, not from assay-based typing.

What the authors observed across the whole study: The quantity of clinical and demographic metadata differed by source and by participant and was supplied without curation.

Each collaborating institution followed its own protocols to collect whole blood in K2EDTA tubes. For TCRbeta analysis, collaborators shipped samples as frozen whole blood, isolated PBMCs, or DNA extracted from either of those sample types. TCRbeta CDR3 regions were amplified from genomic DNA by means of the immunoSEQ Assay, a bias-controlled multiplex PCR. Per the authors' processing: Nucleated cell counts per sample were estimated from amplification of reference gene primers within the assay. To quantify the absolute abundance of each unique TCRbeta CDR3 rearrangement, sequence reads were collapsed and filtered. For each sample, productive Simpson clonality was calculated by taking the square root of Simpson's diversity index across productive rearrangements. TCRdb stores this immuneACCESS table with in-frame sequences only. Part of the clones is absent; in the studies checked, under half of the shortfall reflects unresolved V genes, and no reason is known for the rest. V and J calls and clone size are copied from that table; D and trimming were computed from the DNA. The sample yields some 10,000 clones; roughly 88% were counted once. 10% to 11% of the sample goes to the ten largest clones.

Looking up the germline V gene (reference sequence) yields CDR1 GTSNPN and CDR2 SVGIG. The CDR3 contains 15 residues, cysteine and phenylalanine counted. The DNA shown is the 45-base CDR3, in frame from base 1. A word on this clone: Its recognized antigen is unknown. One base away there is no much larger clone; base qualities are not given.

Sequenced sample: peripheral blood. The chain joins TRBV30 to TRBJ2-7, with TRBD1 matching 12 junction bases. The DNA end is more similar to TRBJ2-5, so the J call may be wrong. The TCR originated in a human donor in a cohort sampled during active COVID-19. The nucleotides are TGTGCCTGGGGGACAGGGGGCGGGATTCGGGAGACCCAGTACTTC. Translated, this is CAWGTGGGIRETQYF.